The rows below give T cell receptor beta chains drawn from one sample of a study of pediatric ulcerative colitis. Method: immunoSEQ multiplex PCR; TCRdb's copy keeps in-frame clones and lacks some. The sample lists roughly 25,000 clones; 65% to 80% were seen once. Material: gut tissue. The receptors were gathered from a boy younger than 18 with severe ulcerative colitis. The CDR3 runs from the conserved cysteine through the conserved F or W. A D gene is named only where the DNA matches it firmly. The listing skips clone size in some rows; elsewhere it reads once, few, many or a size class.

cdr3_aa cdr3_nt d_call j_call cdr3_length v_call clone_size
CASSLSPGTATYEQYF TGTGCCAGCAGCTTAAGCCCGGGGACAGCTACCTACGAGCAGTACTTC TRBD1 TRBJ2-7 16 TRBV7-9 -
CASSPGLVSGFF TGTGCCAGCAGCCCTGGACTAGTATCCGGTTTCTTC TRBD2 TRBJ2-1 12 TRBV6-6 -
CASSEGRGTEAFF TGTGCCAGCAGCGAGGGACGGGGAACTGAAGCTTTCTTT - TRBJ1-1 13 TRBV2 -
CASSLEGLAGVDEQYF TGCGCCAGCAGCTTGGAGGGACTAGCGGGAGTCGACGAGCAGTACTTC TRBD2 TRBJ2-7 16 TRBV5-1 -
CASSLGRSGYAQETQYF TGTGCCAGCAGCTTGGGTAGGAGCGGATATGCACAAGAGACCCAGTACTTC - TRBJ2-5 17 TRBV5-5 -
CASSSGVSGEQYF TGTGCCAGCAGCTCAGGCGTATCGGGCGAGCAGTACTTC - TRBJ2-7 13 TRBV11-3 -
CASNRGGGNQPQHF TGTGCCAGCAACAGAGGAGGGGGCAATCAGCCCCAGCATTTT - TRBJ1-5 14 TRBV6-1 -
CATDKGQGGPDTQYF TGTGCCACCGATAAGGGGCAGGGAGGACCAGATACGCAGTATTTT - TRBJ2-3 15 TRBV19 -
CASSYGGLQTTDTQYF TGTGCCAGCAGTTACGGGGGACTACAAACCACAGATACGCAGTATTTT TRBD2 TRBJ2-3 16 TRBV6-6 -
CASSSRQATEAFF TGTGCCAGCAGCTCGCGACAGGCCACTGAAGCTTTCTTT - TRBJ1-1 13 TRBV7-8 -
CASSLPTGATQYF TGTGCCAGCAGCCTGCCGACAGGGGCTACGCAGTATTTT TRBD1 TRBJ2-3 13 TRBV5-6 -
CASKLAGSLSESYNEQFF TGTGCCAGCAAACTAGCGGGATCTCTAAGTGAATCCTACAATGAGCAGTTCTTC - TRBJ2-1 18 TRBV21-1 -
CASSRTTGANVLTF TGTGCCAGCAGCCGGACTACCGGGGCCAACGTCCTGACTTTC - TRBJ2-6 14 TRBV6-1 -
CASSEGQGSYEQYF TGCGCCAGCAGTGAGGGACAGGGGAGCTACGAGCAGTACTTC TRBD1 TRBJ2-7 14 TRBV10-2 once
CASGEGDQPQHF TGTGCCAGCGGGGAAGGGGATCAGCCCCAGCATTTT - TRBJ1-5 12 TRBV6-1 few
CAWSQGDSRGNTIYF TGTGCCTGGAGTCAAGGGGACTCCCGAGGAAACACCATATATTTT - TRBJ1-3 15 TRBV30 -
CASSSPSGSVETQYF TGCGCCAGCAGCTCTCCAAGCGGGAGCGTGGAGACCCAGTACTTC TRBD2 TRBJ2-5 15 TRBV5-1 -
CASKTDRGNFYEQYF TGTGCCAGCAAGACCGACAGGGGGAATTTCTACGAGCAGTACTTC TRBD1 TRBJ2-7 15 TRBV6-1 -
CASSEIWTMNTEAFF TGTGCCAGCAGCGAAATATGGACAATGAACACTGAAGCTTTCTTT - TRBJ1-1 15 TRBV6-1 -
CASSIDGTSGRNEQFF TGTGCCAGTAGTATAGATGGGACTAGCGGGAGGAATGAGCAGTTCTTC TRBD2 TRBJ2-1 16 TRBV19 -
CASSDSTSGSDTQYF TGTGCCAGCAGTGACTCCACTAGCGGATCAGATACGCAGTATTTT TRBD2 TRBJ2-3 15 TRBV6-4 -
CASSPTPDRASYGYTF TGTGCCAGCAGTCCCACACCGGACAGGGCGTCCTATGGCTACACCTTC TRBD1 TRBJ1-2 16 TRBV28 -
CAWKKGTAGILYGYTF TGTGCCTGGAAGAAAGGGACAGCCGGAATCCTATATGGCTACACCTTC TRBD1 TRBJ1-2 16 TRBV30 -
CASSLALGLAGSISYEQYF TGTGCCAGCAGCTTAGCCCTGGGACTAGCGGGATCTATCTCCTACGAGCAGTACTTC TRBD2 TRBJ2-7 19 TRBV7-2 -
CASRGTGLAGKETQYF TGTGCCAGCAGGGGAACCGGACTAGCGGGCAAAGAGACCCAGTACTTC TRBD2 TRBJ2-5 16 TRBV11-2 once
CASSGLEKDEQYF TGCGCCAGCAGTGGACTGGAAAAAGACGAGCAGTACTTC - TRBJ2-7 13 TRBV10-1 once
CASSRTNEQFF TGTGCCAGCAGCCGGACCAATGAGCAGTTCTTC - TRBJ2-1 11 TRBV7-9 -
CASSQEDSESDTQYF TGTGCCAGCAGCCAAGAAGATTCAGAGTCCGATACGCAGTATTTT - TRBJ2-3 15 TRBV4-2 -
CASSLGTSGRAGVGNEQFF TGTGCCAGCAGTTTGGGGACTAGCGGGAGGGCCGGAGTAGGCAATGAGCAGTTCTTC TRBD2 TRBJ2-1 19 TRBV27 -
CASSKDGPRQGHRGYTF TGTGCCAGCAGCAAAGATGGACCGCGACAGGGGCATCGAGGCTACACCTTC - TRBJ1-2 17 TRBV21-1 few
CASSLSGDTQYF TGTGCCAGCAGCTTATCCGGAGATACGCAGTATTTT - TRBJ2-3 12 TRBV7-2 once
CASGQGARDNEQFF TGTGCCTCGGGGCAGGGGGCAAGGGACAATGAGCAGTTCTTC TRBD1 TRBJ2-1 14 TRBV10-3 -
CASSILADPQFF TGTGCCAGCAGCATATTAGCGGATCCACAGTTCTTC - TRBJ2-1 12 TRBV5-6 -
CSARGGTEAFF TGCAGTGCTAGAGGGGGGACTGAAGCTTTCTTT - TRBJ1-1 11 TRBV20-1 -
CASSQALGTESYEQYF TGTGCCAGCAGCCAAGCACTTGGGACGGAGTCCTACGAGCAGTACTTC - TRBJ2-7 16 TRBV4-2 -
CASSYVSRGKAFF TGTGCCAGCAGTTACGTTTCGCGGGGGAAAGCTTTCTTT - TRBJ1-1 13 TRBV6-5 -
CASSLGKGGPQHF TGTGCCAGCAGTTTGGGGAAAGGTGGGCCCCAGCATTTT - TRBJ1-5 13 TRBV27 few
CASSYSGNEQFF TGTGCCAGCAGTTATAGTGGGAATGAGCAGTTCTTC - TRBJ2-1 12 TRBV6-5 once
CASSFTSGREFDEQFF TGCGCCAGCAGCTTCACTAGCGGGAGGGAGTTCGATGAGCAGTTCTTC TRBD2 TRBJ2-1 16 TRBV5-1 -
CASSPGTGRNGPSGTRTYEQYF TGTGCCAGCAGCCCCGGGACAGGGAGAAATGGGCCTAGCGGGACCAGGACCTACGAGCAGTACTTC - TRBJ2-7 22 TRBV7-4 -
CASRRGQPANYGYTF TGTGCCAGCAGGCGGGGACAGCCCGCTAACTATGGCTACACCTTC TRBD1 TRBJ1-2 15 TRBV6-1 -
CASSESNAGANVLTF TGCGCCAGCAGTGAGTCAAATGCAGGGGCCAACGTCCTGACTTTC - TRBJ2-6 15 TRBV10-1 once
CASSLGPTVYHEQYF TGTGCCAGCAGCCTAGGACCCACGGTGTACCACGAGCAGTACTTC - TRBJ2-7 15 TRBV14 -
CASAWGDVRTDTQYF TGTGCCAGCGCATGGGGGGACGTTCGGACAGATACGCAGTATTTT - TRBJ2-3 15 TRBV6-1 once
CASSPRTSGSLEQFF TGTGCCAGCAGCCCCCGGACTAGCGGGAGCCTTGAGCAGTTCTTC TRBD2 TRBJ2-1 15 TRBV7-2 few
CASSLRWGDYEQYF TGTGCCAGCAGCCTCCGGTGGGGGGACTACGAGCAGTACTTC - TRBJ2-7 14 TRBV7-9 -
CASSQARLVGEVEQFF TGCGCCAGCAGCCAAGCCAGACTAGTTGGAGAGGTCGAGCAGTTCTTC - TRBJ2-1 16 TRBV4-3 -
CASSPWGYEQYF TGTGCCAGCTCACCTTGGGGGTACGAGCAGTACTTC - TRBJ2-7 12 TRBV18 -
CASSPGLDVNEQFF TGTGCCAGCAGCCCGGGACTAGATGTCAATGAGCAGTTCTTC TRBD2 TRBJ2-1 14 TRBV4-2 -
CASSRSGTGDYEQFF TGTGCCAGCTCACGATCCGGGACAGGGGATTATGAGCAGTTCTTC TRBD1 TRBJ2-1 15 TRBV18 -
CASSLEGDTQYF TGCGCCAGCAGCTTGGAAGGAGATACGCAGTATTTT - TRBJ2-3 12 TRBV5-1 -
CAISQGDNEQYF TGTGCCATCAGTCAGGGTGACAACGAGCAGTACTTC - TRBJ2-7 12 TRBV10-3 -
CASSALAGLNTGELFF TGTGCCAGCAGCGCCTTAGCGGGGTTAAACACCGGGGAGCTGTTTTTT TRBD2 TRBJ2-2 16 TRBV11-3 -
CASSLGTSTYEQYF TGTGCCAGCAGCTTGGGGACTAGCACCTACGAGCAGTACTTC TRBD2 TRBJ2-7 14 TRBV5-6 -
CASSPAPAGPPETQYF TGTGCCAGCTCACCGGCGCCTGCTGGGCCTCCAGAGACCCAGTACTTC - TRBJ2-5 16 TRBV18 -
CASSVDSGNSDTQYF TGTGCCAGCAGTGTTGATAGCGGGAACTCAGATACGCAGTATTTT TRBD2 TRBJ2-3 15 TRBV6-4 -
CASSDRDYLRYEQYF TGTGCCAGCAGCGACCGGGACTACCTCAGATACGAGCAGTACTTC TRBD2 TRBJ2-7 15 TRBV7-9 -
CSVEGGQGAPRELFF TGCAGCGTTGAAGGGGGACAGGGGGCGCCCCGGGAGCTGTTTTTT TRBD1 TRBJ2-2 15 TRBV29-1 -
CASSLAASYNEQFF TGTGCCAGCAGCTTAGCGGCCTCCTACAATGAGCAGTTCTTC - TRBJ2-1 14 TRBV7-9 -